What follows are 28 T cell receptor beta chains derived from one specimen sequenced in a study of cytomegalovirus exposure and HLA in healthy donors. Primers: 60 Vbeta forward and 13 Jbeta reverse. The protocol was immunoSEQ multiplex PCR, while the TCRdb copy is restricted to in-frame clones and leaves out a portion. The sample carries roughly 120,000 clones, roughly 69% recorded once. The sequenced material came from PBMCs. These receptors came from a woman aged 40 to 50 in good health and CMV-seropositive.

The CDR3 nucleotides are TGTGCCAGCAGCTACACCGACACATACTCTGGAAACACCATATATTTT. This translates into CASSYTDTYSGNTIYF. The V gene is TRBV5-4, the J gene TRBJ1-3; the D is unclear. CDR3 length: 16 amino acids. The germline V and J ends were trimmed by 3 bases and 0 bases, with 13 bases remaining between them. The germline V gene encodes CDR1 SGHNT and CDR2 YYREEE (reference sequence).

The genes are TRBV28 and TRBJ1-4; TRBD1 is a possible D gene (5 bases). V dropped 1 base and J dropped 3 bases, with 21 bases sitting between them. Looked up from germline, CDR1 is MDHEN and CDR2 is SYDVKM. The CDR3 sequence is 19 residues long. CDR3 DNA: TGTGCCAGCAGTTTATTTTCTGTGGACATTAGGTCGCCTAATGAAAAACTGTTTTTT. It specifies CASSLFSVDIRSPNEKLFF.

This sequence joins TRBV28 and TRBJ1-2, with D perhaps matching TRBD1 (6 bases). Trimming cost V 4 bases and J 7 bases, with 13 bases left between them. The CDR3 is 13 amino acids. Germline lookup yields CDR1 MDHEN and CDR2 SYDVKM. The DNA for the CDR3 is TGTGCCAGCAGTTCCCAGGGGACCCGTGGCTACACCTTC. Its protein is CASSSQGTRGYTF.

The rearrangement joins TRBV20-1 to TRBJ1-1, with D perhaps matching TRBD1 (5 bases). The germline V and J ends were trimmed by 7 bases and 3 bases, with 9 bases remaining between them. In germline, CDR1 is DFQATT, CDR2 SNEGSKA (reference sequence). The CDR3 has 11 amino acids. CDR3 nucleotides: TGCAGTGTTACAGGAGACACTGAAGCTTTCTTT. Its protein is CSVTGDTEAFF.

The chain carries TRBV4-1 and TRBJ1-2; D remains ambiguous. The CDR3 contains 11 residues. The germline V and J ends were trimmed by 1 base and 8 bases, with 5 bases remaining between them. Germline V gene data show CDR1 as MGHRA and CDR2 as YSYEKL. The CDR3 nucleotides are TGCGCCAGCAGCCAAGTCGGGGGCTACACCTTC. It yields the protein CASSQVGGYTF.

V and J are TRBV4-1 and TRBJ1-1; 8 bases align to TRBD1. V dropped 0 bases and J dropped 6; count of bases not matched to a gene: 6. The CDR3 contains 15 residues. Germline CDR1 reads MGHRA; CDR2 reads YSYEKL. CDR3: CASSQEGQASAEAFF. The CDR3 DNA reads TGCGCCAGCAGCCAAGAGGGACAGGCGAGTGCTGAAGCTTTCTTT.

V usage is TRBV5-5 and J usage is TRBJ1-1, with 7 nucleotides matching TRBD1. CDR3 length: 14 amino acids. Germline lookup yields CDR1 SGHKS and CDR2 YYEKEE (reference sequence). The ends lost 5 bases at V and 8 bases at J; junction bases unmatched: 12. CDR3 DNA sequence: TGTGCCAGCAGAAACTTACAGGGGTCAGTCGAAGCTTTCTTT. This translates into CASRNLQGSVEAFF.

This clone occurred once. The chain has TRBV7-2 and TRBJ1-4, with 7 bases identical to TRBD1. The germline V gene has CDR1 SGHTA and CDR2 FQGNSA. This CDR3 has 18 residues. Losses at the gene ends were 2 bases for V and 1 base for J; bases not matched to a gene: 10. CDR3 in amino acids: CASSLWGGSGGTNEKLFF. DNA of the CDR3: TGTGCCAGCAGCTTATGGGGCGGGTCAGGGGGAACTAATGAAAAACTGTTTTTT.

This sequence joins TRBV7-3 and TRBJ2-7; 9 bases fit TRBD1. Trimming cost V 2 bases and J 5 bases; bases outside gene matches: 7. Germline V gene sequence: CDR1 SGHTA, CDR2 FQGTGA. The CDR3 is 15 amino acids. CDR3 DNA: TGTGCCAGCAGCTTAGAGACAGGGGGTTCGGACGAGCAGTACTTC. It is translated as CASSLETGGSDEQYF.

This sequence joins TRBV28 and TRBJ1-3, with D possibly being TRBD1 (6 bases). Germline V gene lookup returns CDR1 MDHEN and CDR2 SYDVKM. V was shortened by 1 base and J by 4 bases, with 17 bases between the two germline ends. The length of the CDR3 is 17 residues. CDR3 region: CASSLFGNGGDGNTIYF. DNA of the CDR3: TGTGCCAGCAGTTTATTTGGAAATGGGGGCGACGGAAACACCATATATTTT.

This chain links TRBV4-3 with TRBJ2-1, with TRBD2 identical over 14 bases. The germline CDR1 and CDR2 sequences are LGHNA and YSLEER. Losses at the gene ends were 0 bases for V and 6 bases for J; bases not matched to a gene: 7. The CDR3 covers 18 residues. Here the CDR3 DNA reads TGCGCCAGCAGCCAAGATAAGGGACTAGCGGGAGAGGGCAATGAGCAGTTCTTC. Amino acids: CASSQDKGLAGEGNEQFF.

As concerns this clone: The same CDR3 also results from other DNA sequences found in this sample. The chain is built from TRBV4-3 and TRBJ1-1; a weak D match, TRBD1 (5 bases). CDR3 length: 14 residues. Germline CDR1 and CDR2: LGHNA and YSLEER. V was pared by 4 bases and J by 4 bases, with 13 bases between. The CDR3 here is CASSLRQTPTEAFF. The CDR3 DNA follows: TGCGCCAGCAGCCTCCGACAGACTCCCACTGAAGCTTTCTTT.

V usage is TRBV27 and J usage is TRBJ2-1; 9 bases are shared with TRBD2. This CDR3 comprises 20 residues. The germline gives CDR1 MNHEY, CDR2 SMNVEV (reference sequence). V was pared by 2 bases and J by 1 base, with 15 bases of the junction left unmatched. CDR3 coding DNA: TGTGCCAGCAGTTTAGGTCTGGGCGGGAGGGCCGGAAGGTCCTACAATGAGCAGTTCTTC. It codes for CASSLGLGGRAGRSYNEQFF.

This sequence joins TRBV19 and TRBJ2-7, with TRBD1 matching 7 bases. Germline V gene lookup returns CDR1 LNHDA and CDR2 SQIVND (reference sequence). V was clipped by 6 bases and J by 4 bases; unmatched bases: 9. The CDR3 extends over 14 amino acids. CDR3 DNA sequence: TGTGCCAGTAGCAACAGGGGAGACCAGTACGAGCAGTACTTC. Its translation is CASSNRGDQYEQYF.

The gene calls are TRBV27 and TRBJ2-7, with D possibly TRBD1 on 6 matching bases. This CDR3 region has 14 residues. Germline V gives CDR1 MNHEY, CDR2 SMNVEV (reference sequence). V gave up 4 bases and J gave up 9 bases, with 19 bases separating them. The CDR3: CASSSNRDGEWQYF. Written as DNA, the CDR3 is TGTGCCAGCAGTTCCAACAGGGACGGGGAATGGCAGTACTTC.

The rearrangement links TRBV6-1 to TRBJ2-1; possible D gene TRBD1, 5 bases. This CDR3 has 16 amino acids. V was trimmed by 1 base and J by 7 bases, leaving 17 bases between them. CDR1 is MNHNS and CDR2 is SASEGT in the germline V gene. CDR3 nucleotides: TGTGCCAGCAGTGAAGGGAAAGTAGGGGTGGGGAATGAGCAGTTCTTC. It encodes CASSEGKVGVGNEQFF.

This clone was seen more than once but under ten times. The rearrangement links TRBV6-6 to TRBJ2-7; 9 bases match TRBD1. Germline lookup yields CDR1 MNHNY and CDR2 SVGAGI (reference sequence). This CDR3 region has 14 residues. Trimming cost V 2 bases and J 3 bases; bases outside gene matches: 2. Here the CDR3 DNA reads TGTGCCAGCAGTTACGGGACAGGGAACTACGAGCAGTACTTC. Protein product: CASSYGTGNYEQYF.

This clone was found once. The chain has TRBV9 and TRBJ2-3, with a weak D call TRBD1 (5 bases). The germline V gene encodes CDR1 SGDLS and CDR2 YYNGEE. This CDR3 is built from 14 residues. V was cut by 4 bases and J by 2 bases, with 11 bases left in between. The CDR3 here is CASSLGHITDTQYF. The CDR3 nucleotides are TGTGCCAGCAGCCTAGGACACATCACAGATACGCAGTATTTT.

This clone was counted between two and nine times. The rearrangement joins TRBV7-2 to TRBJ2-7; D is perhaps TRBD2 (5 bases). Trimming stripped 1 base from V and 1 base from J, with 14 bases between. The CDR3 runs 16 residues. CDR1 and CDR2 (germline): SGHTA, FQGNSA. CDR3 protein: CASSLGPMGRSYEQYF. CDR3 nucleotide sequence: TGTGCCAGCAGCTTAGGACCCATGGGGAGATCCTACGAGCAGTACTTC.

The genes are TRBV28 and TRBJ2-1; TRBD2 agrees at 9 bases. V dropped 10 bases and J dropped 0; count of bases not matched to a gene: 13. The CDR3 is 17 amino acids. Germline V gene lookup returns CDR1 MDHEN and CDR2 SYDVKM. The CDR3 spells CATDVSGRSSSYNEQFF. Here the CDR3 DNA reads TGTGCCACCGACGTCAGCGGGAGGTCTAGCTCCTACAATGAGCAGTTCTTC.

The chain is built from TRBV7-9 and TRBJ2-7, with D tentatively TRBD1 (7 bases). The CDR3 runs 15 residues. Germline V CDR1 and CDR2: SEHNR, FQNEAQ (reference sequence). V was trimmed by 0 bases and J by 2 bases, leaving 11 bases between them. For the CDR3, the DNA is TGTGCCAGCAGCTTAGCTGCGGGACAGACCTACGAGCAGTACTTC. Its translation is CASSLAAGQTYEQYF.

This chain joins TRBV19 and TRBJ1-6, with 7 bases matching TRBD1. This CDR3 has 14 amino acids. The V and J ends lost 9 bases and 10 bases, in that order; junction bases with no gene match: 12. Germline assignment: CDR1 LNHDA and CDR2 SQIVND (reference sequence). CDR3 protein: CASGIQGIGSPLHF. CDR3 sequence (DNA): TGTGCCAGCGGGATACAGGGGATAGGATCACCCCTCCACTTT.

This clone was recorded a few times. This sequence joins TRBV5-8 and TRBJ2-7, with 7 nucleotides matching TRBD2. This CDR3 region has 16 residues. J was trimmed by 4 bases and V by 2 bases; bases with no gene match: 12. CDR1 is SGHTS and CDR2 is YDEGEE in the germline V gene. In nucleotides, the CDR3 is TGTGCCAGCAGCTTCCTCTTGAGGCGGGAGTGGTACGAGCAGTACTTC. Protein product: CASSFLLRREWYEQYF.

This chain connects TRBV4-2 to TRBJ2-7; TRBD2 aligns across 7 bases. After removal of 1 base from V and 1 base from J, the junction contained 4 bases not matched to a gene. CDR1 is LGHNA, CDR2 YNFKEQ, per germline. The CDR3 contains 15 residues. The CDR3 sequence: CASSQVAGHSYEQYF. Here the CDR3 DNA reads TGTGCCAGCAGCCAAGTAGCGGGCCATTCCTACGAGCAGTACTTC.

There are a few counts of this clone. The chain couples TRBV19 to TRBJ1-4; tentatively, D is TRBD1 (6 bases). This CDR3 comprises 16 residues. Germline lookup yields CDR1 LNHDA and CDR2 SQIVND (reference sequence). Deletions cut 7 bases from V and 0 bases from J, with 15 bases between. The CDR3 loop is CASTPHPGATNEKLFF. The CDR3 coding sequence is TGTGCCAGTACGCCTCACCCAGGGGCAACTAATGAAAAACTGTTTTTT.

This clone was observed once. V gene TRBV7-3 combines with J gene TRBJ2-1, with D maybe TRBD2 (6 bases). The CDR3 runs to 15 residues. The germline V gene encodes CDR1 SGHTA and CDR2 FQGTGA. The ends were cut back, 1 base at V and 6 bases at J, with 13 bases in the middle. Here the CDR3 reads CASSLSSGVINEQFF. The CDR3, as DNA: TGTGCCAGCAGCTTAAGTTCGGGAGTCATCAATGAGCAGTTCTTC.

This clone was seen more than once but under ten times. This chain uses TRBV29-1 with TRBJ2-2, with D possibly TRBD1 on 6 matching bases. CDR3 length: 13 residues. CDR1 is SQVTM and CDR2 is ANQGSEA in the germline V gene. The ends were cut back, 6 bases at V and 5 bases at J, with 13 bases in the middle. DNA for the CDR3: TGCAGCGTGACGACAGGTCCGACCGGGGAGCTGTTTTTT. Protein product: CSVTTGPTGELFF.

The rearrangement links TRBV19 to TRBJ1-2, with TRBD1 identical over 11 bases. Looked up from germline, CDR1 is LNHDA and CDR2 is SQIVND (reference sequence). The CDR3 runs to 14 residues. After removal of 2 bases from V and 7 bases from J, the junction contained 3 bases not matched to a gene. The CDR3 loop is CASSITGTGGGYTF. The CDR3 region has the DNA TGTGCCAGTAGTATAACCGGGACAGGGGGTGGCTACACCTTC.